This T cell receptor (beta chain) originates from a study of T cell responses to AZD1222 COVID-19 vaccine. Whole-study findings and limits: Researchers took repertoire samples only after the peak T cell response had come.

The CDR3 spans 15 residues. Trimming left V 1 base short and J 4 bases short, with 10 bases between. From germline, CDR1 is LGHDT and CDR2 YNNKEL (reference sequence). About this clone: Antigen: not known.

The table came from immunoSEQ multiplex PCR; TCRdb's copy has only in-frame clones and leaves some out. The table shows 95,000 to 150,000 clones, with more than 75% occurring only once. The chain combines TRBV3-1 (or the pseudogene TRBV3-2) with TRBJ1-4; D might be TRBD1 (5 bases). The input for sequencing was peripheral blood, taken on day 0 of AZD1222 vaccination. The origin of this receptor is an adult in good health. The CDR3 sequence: CASSQGGGHNEKLFF. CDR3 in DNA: TGTGCCAGCAGCCAAGGTGGGGGTCATAATGAAAAACTGTTTTTT.